This T cell receptor beta chain was captured by sequencing in a study of CXCR3-negative and CXCR3-positive naive CD8 T cells. Study at large: The total count of TRB reads reached about 150 million, and each library contributed about 1.5 +/- 0.3 million.

CD8+ T cell subsets were each sorted in triplicate, 300,000 cells apiece. Preparation of TRB cDNA libraries relied on 5' RACE carrying UMI labels. Reanalyzing the 5' RACE reads, TCRdb keeps one entry per CDR3 protein, without DNA. This sample's table reports about 45,000 distinct CDR3 sequences. To note about this clonotype: Its specificity is unknown.

The study, taken as a whole, reports: High diversity, comparable across both naive subsets, contrasted with much lower diversity in memory CD8+ cells.

The CDR3 runs to 14 residues. Germline V gives CDR1 SQVTM, CDR2 ANQGSEA. V gene TRBV29-1 combines with J gene TRBJ2-1; TCRdb names TRBD2, which stays unverified in the absence of DNA. Sequencing input: memory CD8+ T cells from blood. The clonotype originates from a human donor in good health. Some clones in this sample may be carry-over from other donors' samples. CDR3 amino acids: CSVEEPLVGNEQFF.